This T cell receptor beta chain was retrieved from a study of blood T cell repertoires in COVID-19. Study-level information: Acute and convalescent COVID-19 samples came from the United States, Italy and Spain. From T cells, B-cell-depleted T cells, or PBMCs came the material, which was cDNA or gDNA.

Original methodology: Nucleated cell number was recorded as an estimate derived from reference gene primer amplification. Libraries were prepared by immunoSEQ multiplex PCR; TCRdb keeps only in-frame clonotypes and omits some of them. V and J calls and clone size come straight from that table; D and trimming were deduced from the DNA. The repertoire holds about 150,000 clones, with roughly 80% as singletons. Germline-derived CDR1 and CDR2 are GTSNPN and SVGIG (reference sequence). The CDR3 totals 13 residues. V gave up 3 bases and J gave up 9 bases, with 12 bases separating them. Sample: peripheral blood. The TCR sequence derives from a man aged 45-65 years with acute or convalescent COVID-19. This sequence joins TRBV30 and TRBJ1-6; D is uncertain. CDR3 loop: CAWSGTSGSPLHF. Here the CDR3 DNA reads TGTGCCTGGAGCGGAACTTCGGGTTCACCCCTCCACTTT.